This is a list of T cell receptor beta chains from one sample in a study of blood T cell repertoires in COVID-19. The assay was immunoSEQ multiplex PCR, and TCRdb's table has in-frame clones only and misses some. This table has about 130,000 clones, roughly 80% appearing once. Sequenced input: peripheral blood. These receptors all stem from an elderly woman with acute or convalescent COVID-19. Both conserved end residues are part of each CDR3. D genes are given only for firm matches. Size tells how often a clone was seen (once, few, many) or the class of an expanded clone, and some rows leave it out.

j_gene,d_gene,v_gene,abundance,CDR3nt,CDR3aa
TRBJ1-1,.,TRBV5-8,.,TGTGCCAGCAGCTACCTAGGCGCGAACACTGAAGCTTTCTTT,CASSYLGANTEAFF
TRBJ2-3,.,TRBV2,.,TGTGCCAGCAACCCCCAAGGAGGGAGCACAGATACGCAGTATTTT,CASNPQGGSTDTQYF
TRBJ1-5,TRBD1,TRBV2,.,TGTGCCAGCAGTCCGGGACAGGTCTCTGGTCAGCCCCAGCATTTT,CASSPGQVSGQPQHF
TRBJ1-3,.,TRBV9,.,TGTGCCAGCAGCCCGCGGGGTCCCGGCTCTGGAAACACCATATATTTT,CASSPRGPGSGNTIYF
TRBJ1-2,.,TRBV11-2,once,TGTGCCAGCAGCTTAGCAGGGGCCTATGGCTACACCTTC,CASSLAGAYGYTF
TRBJ1-1,.,TRBV10-3,.,TGTGCCATCGGTCTAAGGGGGAACACTGAAGCTTTCTTT,CAIGLRGNTEAFF
TRBJ1-5,TRBD1,TRBV7-2,.,TGTGCCAGCAGCTTATCCCCACAGGGGGGTTATCAGCCCCAGCATTTT,CASSLSPQGGYQPQHF
TRBJ1-5,TRBD1,TRBV5-6,.,TGTGCCAGCAGCTTGGACAGGGGGCATCAGCCCCAGCATTTT,CASSLDRGHQPQHF
TRBJ1-2,.,TRBV5-1,few,TGCGCCAGCAGCTTGGGCCCTGGGGGAGGTCATGGCTACACCTTC,CASSLGPGGGHGYTF
TRBJ1-3,.,TRBV5-4,few,TGTGCCAGCAGCTTTACAGGGAACGGAAACACCATATATTTT,CASSFTGNGNTIYF
TRBJ2-2,TRBD1,TRBV11-3,.,TGTGCCAGCAGCCGGGACAGGGCCGCGAACACCGGGGAGCTGTTTTTT,CASSRDRAANTGELFF
TRBJ1-3,.,TRBV6-5,.,TGTGCCAGCACAGGGTTCTCTGGAAACACCATATATTTT,CASTGFSGNTIYF
TRBJ1-1,.,TRBV14,.,TGTGCCAGCAGCCAAACAGCACTCAGGAACACTGAAGCTTTCTTT,CASSQTALRNTEAFF
TRBJ1-3,.,TRBV10-2,.,TGCGCCAGCGGATTTAGGGGTAACTCTGGAAACACCATATATTTT,CASGFRGNSGNTIYF
TRBJ1-5,.,TRBV7-9,.,TGTGCCAGCAGCGAAGACAGGTCTGGGGTAAAACCCCAGCATTTT,CASSEDRSGVKPQHF
TRBJ2-7,TRBD1,TRBV5-1,.,TGCGCCAGCAGCCTGGACAGGGTTGGGGACGAGCAGTACTTC,CASSLDRVGDEQYF
TRBJ2-7,TRBD1,TRBV14,.,TGTGCCAGCAGCCAAGATCAGGGGGGACAGGATGGCGAGCAGTACTTC,CASSQDQGGQDGEQYF
TRBJ1-2,TRBD1,TRBV2,.,TGTGCCATACAGGGGCGGGTCGGCTACACCTTC,CAIQGRVGYTF
TRBJ2-3,TRBD2,TRBV7-8,.,TGTGCCAGCAGCTTTTCTAGCGGGGGGCGCCCAGATACGCAGTATTTT,CASSFSSGGRPDTQYF
TRBJ2-7,.,TRBV7-9,once,TGTGCCAGCAGCTGGGGCGGACAGTCCTACGAGCAGTACTTC,CASSWGGQSYEQYF
TRBJ1-1,TRBD1,TRBV9,many,TGTGCCAGCAGCGTAGGACAGGGGTGGACTGAAGCTTTCTTT,CASSVGQGWTEAFF
TRBJ2-7,TRBD1,TRBV6-5,.,TGTGCCAGCAGTATGGGACAGGGCTACGAGCAGTACTTC,CASSMGQGYEQYF
TRBJ1-4,.,TRBV28,.,TGTGCCAGCAGCGTCACGGGTGTCCGAAATGAAAAACTGTTTTTT,CASSVTGVRNEKLFF
TRBJ1-1,.,TRBV5-1,.,TGCGCCAGCAGCTTGGCCGAGCGCACTGAAGCTTTCTTT,CASSLAERTEAFF
TRBJ1-1,.,TRBV5-4,.,TGTGCCAGCAGCTTGGAGGCGACAAAGAACACTGAAGCTTTCTTT,CASSLEATKNTEAFF
TRBJ1-5,.,TRBV18,.,TGTGCCAGCTCACCAGGTAGTGGCAATCAGCCCCAGCATTTT,CASSPGSGNQPQHF
TRBJ2-1,.,TRBV2,.,TGTGCCAGCAGTACAGGGCACAGCTCCTACAATGAGCAGTTCTTC,CASSTGHSSYNEQFF
TRBJ1-1,.,TRBV5-4,.,TGTGCCAGCAGGGCGGCGGGGGGACTGGGGGGCACTGAAGCTTTCTTT,CASRAAGGLGGTEAFF
TRBJ1-4,TRBD1,TRBV27,few,TGTGCCAGCAGCCCCTACAGGGGCAGGGGTGAAAAACTGTTTTTT,CASSPYRGRGEKLFF
TRBJ1-1,.,TRBV29-1,.,TGCAGCTTTTATGGGGTAGGGGCTGAAGCTTTCTTT,CSFYGVGAEAFF
TRBJ1-2,TRBD1,TRBV4-1,few,TGCGCCAGCAGCCAAGACTGGGACAGAGACTATGGCTACACCTTC,CASSQDWDRDYGYTF
TRBJ1-1,.,TRBV11-1,few,TGTGCCAGCAGCTCGCCACGGGGCGGGGGAAACACTGAAGCTTTCTTT,CASSSPRGGGNTEAFF
TRBJ1-2,TRBD1,TRBV19,few,TGTGCCAGTAGTACCAGACAGGGAGGTGCCTATGGCTACACCTTC,CASSTRQGGAYGYTF